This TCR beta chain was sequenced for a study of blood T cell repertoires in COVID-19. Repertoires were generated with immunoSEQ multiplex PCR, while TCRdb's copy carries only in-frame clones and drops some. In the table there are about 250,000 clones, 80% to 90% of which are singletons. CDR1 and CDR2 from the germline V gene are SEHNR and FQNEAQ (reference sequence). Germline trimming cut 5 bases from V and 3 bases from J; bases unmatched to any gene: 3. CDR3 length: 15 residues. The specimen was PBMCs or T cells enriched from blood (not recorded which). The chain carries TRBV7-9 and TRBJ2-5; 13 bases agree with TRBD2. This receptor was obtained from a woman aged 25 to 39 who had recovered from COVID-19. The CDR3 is CASSPGTSGKETQYF. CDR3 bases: TGTGCCAGCAGCCCCGGGACTAGCGGGAAAGAGACCCAGTACTTC.